This passage covers 22 T cell receptor beta chains from one sample sequenced in a study of blood T cell repertoires in COVID-19. Measured with immunoSEQ multiplex PCR; TCRdb has only the in-frame clones, and not every one. The sample lists 15,000 to 20,000 clones, roughly 82% occurring once. What was sequenced was peripheral blood. These receptors were taken from a man in his 70s with COVID-19, enrolled during active disease.

V usage is TRBV30 and J usage is TRBJ1-5; 9 nucleotides agree with TRBD1. CDR3 length equals 13 residues. CDR1 and CDR2 (germline): GTSNPN, SVGIG (reference sequence). Trimming at V came to 8 bases and at J to 6 bases, leaving 8 bases not matched to a gene. The CDR3 reads CAGSTGGGQPQHF. The DNA of the CDR3 is TGTGCCGGATCGACAGGGGGTGGTCAGCCCCAGCATTTT.

V gene TRBV4-1 combines with J gene TRBJ2-1, with a weak D call TRBD2 (6 bases). Trimming removed 4 bases at V and 4 bases at J, with 11 bases between. The germline V gene encodes CDR1 MGHRA and CDR2 YSYEKL. This CDR3 contains 14 residues. The CDR3 DNA reads TGCGCCAGCAGCCCCCCGGAGGGTTACAATGAGCAGTTCTTC. Translating it yields CASSPPEGYNEQFF.

The chain couples TRBV25-1 to TRBJ1-6; 11 bases fit TRBD1. Germline trimming cut 5 bases from V and 14 bases from J; bases unmatched to any gene: 8. The CDR3 runs 14 residues. Germline V gene sequence: CDR1 MGHDK, CDR2 SYGVNS. CDR3 nucleotide sequence: TGTGCCAGCAGTTCCGGGACAGGGGGTTGGGCCCTCCACTTT. This translates into CASSSGTGGWALHF.

The chain combines TRBV18 with TRBJ2-3, with TRBD1 as a possible D gene (5 bases). Germline CDR1 and CDR2: KGHSH and LQKENI. V was cut by 2 bases and J by 0 bases, with 9 bases left in between. The CDR3 totals 15 residues. The CDR3 sequence: CASSPRGSSTDTQYF. In DNA form, the CDR3 reads TGTGCCAGCTCACCAAGGGGCTCTAGCACAGATACGCAGTATTTT.

V and J are TRBV28 and TRBJ1-6, with D tentatively TRBD1 (6 bases). CDR3 length: 14 amino acids. The germline gives CDR1 MDHEN, CDR2 SYDVKM. Trimming pared 4 bases from V and 7 bases from J, leaving 11 bases between. This CDR3 reads CASSSGVRNSPLHF. Written as DNA, the CDR3 is TGTGCCAGCAGTTCAGGGGTCCGAAATTCACCCCTCCACTTT.

The chain is built from TRBV5-5 and TRBJ1-6; D is unresolved. Germline CDR1 reads SGHKS; CDR2 reads YYEKEE (reference sequence). V lost 7 bases, J lost 5 bases, and 13 bases lay in between. The CDR3 runs 14 residues. The CDR3 nucleotides are TGTGCCAGCGCGCGGGCATGGAATAATTCACCCCTCCACTTT. Protein: CASARAWNNSPLHF.

This clone was observed a few times. V usage is TRBV6-5 and J usage is TRBJ1-6, with TRBD1 identical over 12 bases. The CDR3 contains 14 residues. V lost 7 bases to trimming and J lost 10 bases; unmatched junction nucleotides: 5. Germline V gene lookup returns CDR1 MNHEY and CDR2 SVGAGI. The CDR3 DNA sequence: TGTGCCAGCATAAGGGACAGGGGGCAATCACCCCTCCACTTT. Translated: CASIRDRGQSPLHF.

This rearrangement joins TRBV7-2 to TRBJ1-1; D ambiguous. This CDR3 comprises 15 residues. Germline values: CDR1 SGHTA, CDR2 FQGNSA. Between the trimmed V and J ends, which lost 0 bases and 1 base, there was a span of 9 bases. This CDR3 reads CASSLAGSQNTEAFF. As DNA, the CDR3 is TGTGCCAGCAGCTTAGCTGGTAGCCAGAACACTGAAGCTTTCTTT. Full variable domain (rest looked up from reference TRBV7-2 and TRBJ1-1): GAGVSQSPSNKVTEKGKDVELRCDPISGHTALYWYRQSLGQGLEFLIYFQGNSAPDKSGLPSDRFSAERTGGSVSTLTIQRTQQEDSAVYLCASSLAGSQNTEAFFGQGTRLTVV.

The chain recombines TRBV5-6 with TRBJ1-1; D perhaps matches TRBD1 (5 bases). Germline V gene data show CDR1 as SGHDT and CDR2 as YYEEEE. The CDR3 consists of 17 residues. The V gene lost 4 bases and the J gene lost 4 bases, with 23 bases spanning the gap. The CDR3 loop reads CASSVGGDPGLGTEAFF. DNA of the CDR3: TGTGCCAGCAGCGTTGGCGGGGACCCTGGGCTAGGCACTGAAGCTTTCTTT.

This clone has more than one count but fewer than ten. V and J are TRBV19 and TRBJ2-2; TRBD1 matches 9 bases. Germline trimming cut 6 bases from V and 1 base from J; bases unmatched to any gene: 21. The CDR3 has 21 amino acids. CDR1 is LNHDA, CDR2 SQIVND, per germline (reference sequence). CDR3 loop: CASSTNPVGQGIGLNTGELFF. In DNA form, the CDR3 reads TGTGCCAGTAGCACCAACCCGGTGGGACAGGGTATAGGATTGAACACCGGGGAGCTGTTTTTT.

The chain uses TRBV3-1 (or the pseudogene TRBV3-2) and TRBJ2-7; TRBD1 aligns across 8 bases. Per germline, CDR1 LGHDT and CDR2 YNNKEL (reference sequence). V dropped 4 bases and J dropped 6; count of bases not matched to a gene: 14. CDR3 length equals 16 residues. CDR3 protein: CASSLRGGQGAREQYF. The DNA for the CDR3 is TGTGCCAGCAGCCTCCGCGGCGGGCAGGGGGCGCGCGAGCAGTACTTC.

The rearrangement joins TRBV4-1 to TRBJ1-2; D unresolved. Trimming cost V 4 bases and J 3 bases, with 15 bases left between them. The germline CDR1 and CDR2 sequences are MGHRA and YSYEKL. CDR3 size: 15 residues. CDR3 sequence: CASSRPLGRHYGYTF. The CDR3, as DNA: TGCGCCAGCAGCCGCCCACTAGGAAGACACTATGGCTACACCTTC.

V and J are TRBV6-5 and TRBJ1-1, with 8 bases lining up with TRBD1. Per the germline V gene, CDR1 is MNHEY and CDR2 is SVGAGI. The CDR3 is 14 amino acids. V gave up 6 bases and J gave up 5 bases; unmatched junction bases: 8. The CDR3, as DNA: TGTGCCAGCAGGGCAAGACAGGGGAGGACTGAAGCTTTCTTT. It translates to CASRARQGRTEAFF.

The V call is TRBV5-4, the J call TRBJ1-1, with TRBD1 matching 10 bases. Germline-derived CDR1 and CDR2 are SGHNT and YYREEE (reference sequence). CDR3 length equals 15 residues. With V trimmed by 1 base and J by 5 bases, 5 bases remained unmatched. The CDR3 spells CASSLRGTGATEAFF. Here the CDR3 DNA reads TGTGCCAGCAGCTTGCGAGGGACAGGGGCTACTGAAGCTTTCTTT.

The chain combines TRBV30 with TRBJ2-1; D is possibly TRBD2 (5 bases). Looked up from germline, CDR1 is GTSNPN and CDR2 is SVGIG (reference sequence). This CDR3 has 13 residues. V was cut by 0 bases and J by 9 bases, with 12 bases left in between. CDR3 in DNA: TGTGCCTGGAGTGTAAATGCGGGTGCTGAGCAGTTCTTC. Translation gives CAWSVNAGAEQFF. Variable domain in full (rest from reference TRBV30 and TRBJ2-1): SQTIHQWPATLVQPVGSPLSLECTVEGTSNPNLYWYRQAAGRGLQLLFYSVGIGQISSEVPQNLSASRPQDRQFILSSKKLLLSDSGFYLCAWSVNAGAEQFFGPGTRLTVL.

The chain couples TRBV6-5 to TRBJ2-1; 8 positions match TRBD1. V lost 7 bases and J lost 9; bases outside the gene matches: 14. This CDR3 is 15 amino acids long. Germline loops: CDR1 MNHEY, CDR2 SVGAGI. CDR3 bases: TGTGCCAGCACCCAGCAGGGGGCGAGTAGGGGTGAGCAGTTCTTC. It specifies CASTQQGASRGEQFF.

The chain uses TRBV12-3 or TRBV12-4 and TRBJ1-1; possibly TRBD1 for D (6 bases). This CDR3 has 12 residues. V lost 5 bases, J lost 8 bases, and 12 bases lay in between. CDR3 loop: CASSLQGTEAFF. In DNA, the CDR3 is TGTGCCAGCAGTCTCCAGGGGACGGAAGCTTTCTTT.

The V and J genes are TRBV7-8 and TRBJ2-7; 9 bases map to TRBD2. With V trimmed by 2 bases and J by 7 bases, 9 bases remained unmatched. The V gene's germline CDR1 is SGHVS and CDR2 FQNEAQ. The CDR3 totals 15 residues. The CDR3 DNA follows: TGTGCCAGCAGCTTAATTAGCGGGAGAATCTGGGAGCAGTACTTC. It specifies CASSLISGRIWEQYF.

The chain couples TRBV6-5 to TRBJ1-5; no clear D. The CDR3 extends over 13 amino acids. Germline CDR1 MNHEY, CDR2 SVGAGI. Trimming shortened V by 6 bases and J by 3 bases, and 9 bases separated the two germline ends. The CDR3 DNA sequence: TGTGCCAGCAGGGCGGTCCACAATCAGCCCCAGCATTTT. This sequence encodes CASRAVHNQPQHF.

The CDR3 protein is CASSLDWVPGKETQYF. For the CDR3, the DNA is TGTGCCAGCAGCTTAGATTGGGTCCCAGGGAAAGAGACCCAGTACTTC. The rearrangement uses TRBV7-9 and TRBJ2-5; TRBD1 might be the D (5 bases). The CDR3 consists of 16 residues. The V and J ends lost 1 base and 3 bases respectively, with 15 bases between them. Germline CDR1 and CDR2: SEHNR and FQNEAQ (reference sequence). Based on the CDR3 plus reference TRBV7-9 and TRBJ2-5, the full variable domain is DTGVSQNPRHKITKRGQNVTFRCDPISEHNRLYWYRQTLGQGPEFLTYFQNEAQLEKSRLLSDRFSAERPKGSFSTLEIQRTEQGDSAMYLCASSLDWVPGKETQYFGPGTRLLVL.

This CDR3 is CASSPRDSHNSPLHF. The CDR3 DNA reads as TGTGCCAGCAGTCCCCGGGACAGTCATAATTCACCCCTCCACTTT. The genes are TRBV6-5 and TRBJ1-6; 7 nucleotides line up with TRBD1. CDR1 and CDR2 (germline): MNHEY, SVGAGI. CDR3 length: 15 residues. V shed 5 bases and J 5 bases; nucleotides not matched to a gene: 6.

The rearrangement uses TRBV7-6 and TRBJ2-7; 8 bases line up with TRBD2. Trimming cost V 2 bases and J 4 bases; bases outside gene matches: 7. Germline V lookup: CDR1 SGHVS, CDR2 FNYEAQ. This CDR3 is built from 15 residues. This CDR3 reads CASSLTSGGNYEQYF. DNA for the CDR3: TGTGCCAGCAGCTTAACATCGGGGGGGAATTACGAGCAGTACTTC.